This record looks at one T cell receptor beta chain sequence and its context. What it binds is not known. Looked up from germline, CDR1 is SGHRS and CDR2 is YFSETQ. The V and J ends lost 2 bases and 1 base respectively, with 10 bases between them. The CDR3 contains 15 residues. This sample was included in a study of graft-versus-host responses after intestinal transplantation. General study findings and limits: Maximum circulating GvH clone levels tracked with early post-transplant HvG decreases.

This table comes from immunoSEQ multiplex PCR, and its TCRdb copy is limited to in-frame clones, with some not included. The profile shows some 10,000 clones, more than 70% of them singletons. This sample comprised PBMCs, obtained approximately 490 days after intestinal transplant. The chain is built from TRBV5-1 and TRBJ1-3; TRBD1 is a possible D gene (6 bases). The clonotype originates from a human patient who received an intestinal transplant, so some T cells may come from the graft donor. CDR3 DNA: TGCGCCAGCAGCTTCGAGGGGGGATCTGGAAACACCATATATTTT. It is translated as CASSFEGGSGNTIYF.